This TCR beta chain was obtained from a study of blood T cell repertoires in COVID-19. Study-level background: Collection of acute and convalescent COVID-19 samples took place in the United States, Italy and Spain. T cells, B-cell-depleted T cells, or PBMCs provided the cDNA or gDNA that served as material.

Generated by immunoSEQ multiplex PCR, the TCRdb table keeps only in-frame clones and is missing some. The table records a few hundred thousand clones, 91% of them present only once. Individuals drawn from 24 US areas were about 18 to 100 years old. Trimming took 4 bases from V and 4 from J, leaving 12 bases between them. CDR1 and CDR2 from the germline V gene are KGHDR and SFDVKD. The CDR3 length is 14 residues. This sequence was found in a human donor in a cohort exposed to, infected with or recovered from COVID-19 (not recorded which). The donor label of this sample is uncertain. The chain recombines TRBV24-1 with TRBJ1-2, with unresolved D. Sequencing input: PBMCs or T cells enriched from blood (not recorded which). CDR3 DNA: TGTGCCACCAGTGACCACTCCAAAGCCTATGGCTACACCTTC. Its translation: CATSDHSKAYGYTF.